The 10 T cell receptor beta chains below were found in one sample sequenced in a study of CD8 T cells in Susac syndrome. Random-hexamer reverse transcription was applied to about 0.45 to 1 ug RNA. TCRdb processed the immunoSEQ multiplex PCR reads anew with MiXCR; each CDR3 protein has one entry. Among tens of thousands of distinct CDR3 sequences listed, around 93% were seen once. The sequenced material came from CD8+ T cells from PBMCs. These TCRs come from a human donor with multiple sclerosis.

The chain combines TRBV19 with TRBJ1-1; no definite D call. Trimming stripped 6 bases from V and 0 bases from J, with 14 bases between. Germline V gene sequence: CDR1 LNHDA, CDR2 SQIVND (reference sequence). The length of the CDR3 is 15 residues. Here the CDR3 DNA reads TGTGCCAGTAGGAACAGCGTATTTATGAACACTGAAGCTTTCTTT. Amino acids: CASRNSVFMNTEAFF. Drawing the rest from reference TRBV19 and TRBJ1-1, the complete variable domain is DGGITQSPKYLFRKEGQNVTLSCEQNLNHDAMYWYRQDPGQGLRLIYYSQIVNDFQKGDIAEGYSVSREKKESFPLTVTSAQKNPTAFYLCASRNSVFMNTEAFFGQGTRLTVV.

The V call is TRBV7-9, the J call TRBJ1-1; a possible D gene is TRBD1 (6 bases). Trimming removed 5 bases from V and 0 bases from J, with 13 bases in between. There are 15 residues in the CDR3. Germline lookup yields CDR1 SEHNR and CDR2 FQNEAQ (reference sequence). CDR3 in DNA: TGTGCCAGCAGCAAGGGGGGCCCCATGAACACTGAAGCTTTCTTT. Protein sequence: CASSKGGPMNTEAFF.

CDR3 sequence reads: CASSLFEDMNTEAFF. CDR3 nucleotide sequence: TGTGCCAGCAGTTTATTTGAGGATATGAACACTGAAGCTTTCTTT. J is TRBJ1-1 and V is TRBV28; D is ambiguous. CDR3 length equals 15 residues. With 1 base removed from V and 0 bases from J, the gap between germline ends came to 9 bases. CDR1 and CDR2 (germline): MDHEN, SYDVKM.

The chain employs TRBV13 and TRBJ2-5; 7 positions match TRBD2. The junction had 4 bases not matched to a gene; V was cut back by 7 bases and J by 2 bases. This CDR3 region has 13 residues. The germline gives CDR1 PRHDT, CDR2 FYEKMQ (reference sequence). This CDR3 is CASTGGGQETQYF. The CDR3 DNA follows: TGTGCCAGCACTGGGGGAGGGCAAGAGACCCAGTACTTC.

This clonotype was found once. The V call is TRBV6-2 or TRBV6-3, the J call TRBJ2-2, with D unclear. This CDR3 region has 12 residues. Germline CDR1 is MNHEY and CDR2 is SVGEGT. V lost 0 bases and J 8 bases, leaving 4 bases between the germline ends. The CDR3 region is CASSYSRGELFF. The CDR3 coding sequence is TGTGCCAGCAGTTACTCGAGGGGGGAGCTGTTTTTT.

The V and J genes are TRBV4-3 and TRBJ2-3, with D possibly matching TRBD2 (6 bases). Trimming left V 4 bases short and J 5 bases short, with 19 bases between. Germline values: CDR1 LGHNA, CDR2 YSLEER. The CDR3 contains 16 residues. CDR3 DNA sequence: TGCGCCAGCAGCCCCAGGGACTCTCGGGGAGTAGATACGCAGTATTTT. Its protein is CASSPRDSRGVDTQYF.

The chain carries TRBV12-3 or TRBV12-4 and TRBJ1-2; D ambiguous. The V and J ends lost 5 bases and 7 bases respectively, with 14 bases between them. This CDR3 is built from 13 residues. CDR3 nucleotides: TGTGCCAGCAGTCCCCCCGAACGTGGTGGCTACACCTTC. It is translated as CASSPPERGGYTF.

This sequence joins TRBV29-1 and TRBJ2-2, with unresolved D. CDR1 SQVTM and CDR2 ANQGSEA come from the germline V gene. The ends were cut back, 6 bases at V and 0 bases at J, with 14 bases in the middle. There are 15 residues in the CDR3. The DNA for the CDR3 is TGCAGCGTAGAGCCAGATAACGCGAACACCGGGGAGCTGTTTTTT. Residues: CSVEPDNANTGELFF.

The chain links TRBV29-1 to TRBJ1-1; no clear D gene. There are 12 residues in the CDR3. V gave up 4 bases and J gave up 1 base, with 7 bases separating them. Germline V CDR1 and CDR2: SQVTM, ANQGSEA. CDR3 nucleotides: TGCAGCGTTGGCCAAACGAACACTGAAGCTTTCTTT. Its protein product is CSVGQTNTEAFF. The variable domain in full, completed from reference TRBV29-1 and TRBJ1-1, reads SAVISQKPSRDICQRGTSLTIQCQVDSQVTMMFWYRQQPGQSLTLIATANQGSEATYESGFVIDKFPISRPNLTFSTLTVSNMSPEDSSIYLCSVGQTNTEAFFGQGTRLTVV.

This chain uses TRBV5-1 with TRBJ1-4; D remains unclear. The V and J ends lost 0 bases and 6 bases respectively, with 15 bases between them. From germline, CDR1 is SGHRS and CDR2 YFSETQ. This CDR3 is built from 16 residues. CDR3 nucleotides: TGCGCCAGCAGCTTGGTCGGGGTGGAGAGTTATGAAAAACTGTTTTTT. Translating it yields CASSLVGVESYEKLFF.